These T cell receptor beta chains were read from a single sample in a study of T cell responses to AZD1222 COVID-19 vaccine. Profiled with immunoSEQ multiplex PCR; TCRdb holds only in-frame clones, not every one. The profile shows 95,000 to 110,000 clones, around 87% of them singletons. Source: peripheral blood, taken on day 0 of AZD1222 vaccination. These receptors all stem from an adult in good health. CDR3s include the opening cysteine and the closing phenylalanine or tryptophan. Each record gives: V gene, clone size, D gene, J gene, CDR3 protein, CDR3 DNA. D genes are given only for firm matches. Expanded clones are given a class, and other clones once, few, many or no size at all.

TRBV4-1	NA	TRBD1	TRBJ2-1	CASSQNKDRGLLNEQFF	TGCGCCAGCAGCCAAAATAAGGACAGGGGGCTATTGAATGAGCAGTTCTTC
TRBV7-9	NA	NA	TRBJ1-1	CASSLFHWLGGRMNTEAFF	TGTGCCAGCAGCTTATTTCATTGGCTTGGGGGCCGAATGAACACTGAAGCTTTCTTT
TRBV24-1	NA	TRBD1	TRBJ2-6	CATSDLMGQYLSGANVLTF	TGTGCCACCAGTGATTTAATGGGACAGTACCTCTCTGGGGCCAACGTCCTGACTTTC
TRBV9	NA	TRBD1	TRBJ2-7	CASSVAGGLTYEQYF	TGTGCCAGCAGCGTAGCAGGGGGCCTCACCTACGAGCAGTACTTC
TRBV6-5	NA	TRBD1	TRBJ1-4	CASSAKGGWGEKLFF	TGTGCCAGCAGCGCGAAAGGGGGCTGGGGGGAAAAACTGTTTTTT
TRBV7-2	few	NA	TRBJ1-2	CASSPREKNYGYTF	TGTGCCAGCAGCCCAAGGGAAAAGAACTATGGCTACACCTTC
TRBV5-6	NA	NA	TRBJ1-2	CASSYYAAARGYTF	TGTGCCAGCAGTTACTACGCCGCCGCGAGGGGCTACACCTTC
TRBV5-1	NA	NA	TRBJ1-4	CASSLEGVNEKLFF	TGCGCCAGCAGCTTGGAGGGGGTTAATGAAAAACTGTTTTTT
TRBV4-3	NA	NA	TRBJ1-6	CASSQDRAGSSPLHF	TGCGCCAGCAGCCAAGACAGGGCGGGATCTTCACCCCTCCACTTT
TRBV20-1	NA	TRBD1	TRBJ1-5	CSASAGGRPQHF	TGCAGTGCTAGTGCAGGGGGGCGGCCCCAGCATTTT
TRBV6-6	NA	TRBD1	TRBJ2-5	CASSAGQGGETQYF	TGTGCCAGCAGTGCGGGACAGGGAGGAGAGACCCAGTACTTC
TRBV30	NA	NA	TRBJ1-6	CAWSSIHYNSPLHF	TGTGCCTGGAGTAGTATCCACTATAATTCACCCCTCCACTTT
TRBV12-5	once	NA	TRBJ1-1	CASGFLTVHNTEAFF	TGTGCTAGTGGTTTCCTGACAGTCCACAACACTGAAGCTTTCTTT
TRBV6-5	NA	TRBD1	TRBJ2-5	CASSPGQGSETQYF	TGTGCCAGCAGTCCGGGACAGGGGTCCGAGACCCAGTACTTC
TRBV12-3/TRBV12-4	NA	NA	TRBJ1-1	CASSFSVTEAFF	TGTGCCAGCAGTTTCTCGGTAACTGAAGCTTTCTTT
TRBV4-1	NA	NA	TRBJ1-1	CASSHVQGFSNTEAFF	TGCGCCAGCAGCCACGTACAGGGATTCTCTAACACTGAAGCTTTCTTT
TRBV6-7	NA	TRBD1	TRBJ1-2	CASSYSLRGIYGYTF	TGTGCCAGCAGTTACTCTCTCAGGGGGATCTATGGCTACACCTTC
TRBV12-3/TRBV12-4	few	NA	TRBJ1-1	CASSLDRAFF	TGTGCCAGCAGTTTAGACAGGGCTTTCTTT
TRBV5-1	NA	NA	TRBJ2-3	CASGLSDTQYF	TGCGCCAGTGGACTCTCAGATACGCAGTATTTT
TRBV7-2	NA	NA	TRBJ2-2	CASSLGSGGELFF	TGTGCCAGCAGCTTAGGTTCGGGAGGGGAGCTGTTTTTT
TRBV27	NA	NA	TRBJ1-2	CASSLAGVSYGYTF	TGTGCCAGCAGTTTAGCAGGGGTGTCCTATGGCTACACCTTC
TRBV19	NA	NA	TRBJ2-2	CASREGGSTGELFF	TGTGCCAGTAGAGAGGGGGGCAGCACCGGGGAGCTGTTTTTT
TRBV6-5	NA	TRBD1	TRBJ1-1	CASTLSGQGFTEAFF	TGTGCCAGCACGCTAAGCGGACAGGGTTTCACTGAAGCTTTCTTT
TRBV7-9	medium-sized	TRBD1	TRBJ2-7	CASSTWTGGYEQYF	TGTGCCAGCAGCACCTGGACAGGGGGGTACGAGCAGTACTTC
TRBV4-3	NA	TRBD2	TRBJ2-3	CASSPGLGGETDTQYF	TGCGCCAGCAGCCCTGGACTAGGAGGGGAAACAGATACGCAGTATTTT
TRBV12-3/TRBV12-4	NA	NA	TRBJ2-1	CASSLTRDREQFF	TGTGCCAGCAGTCTTACCCGGGACCGTGAGCAGTTCTTC
TRBV6-5	NA	TRBD1	TRBJ1-1	CATSTGLFTEAFF	TGTGCCACGTCGACAGGGCTTTTCACTGAAGCTTTCTTT
TRBV18	NA	TRBD1	TRBJ1-6	CASSPTAGTGASGSPLHF	TGTGCCAGCTCACCTACCGCCGGGACAGGAGCCTCAGGTTCACCCCTCCACTTT
TRBV5-1	NA	TRBD1	TRBJ2-7	CASSQFTLKGQGGSYEQYF	TGCGCCAGCAGCCAATTCACGCTTAAGGGACAGGGTGGCTCCTACGAGCAGTACTTC
TRBV6-5	NA	NA	TRBJ2-2	CASSSLTGELFF	TGTGCCAGCAGTTCTCTCACCGGGGAGCTGTTTTTT
TRBV4-2	once	NA	TRBJ1-2	CASSQEQSGDGYTF	TGTGCCAGCAGCCAAGAACAGTCAGGGGATGGCTACACCTTC
TRBV7-9	NA	NA	TRBJ2-1	CASSRSVGSYNEQFF	TGTGCCAGCAGCCGGTCCGTTGGGTCCTACAATGAGCAGTTCTTC
TRBV3-1/TRBV3-2	NA	NA	TRBJ2-3	CASSPGTEYTDTQYF	TGTGCCAGCAGCCCCGGGACGGAGTACACAGATACGCAGTATTTT
TRBV5-5	NA	NA	TRBJ1-2	CASSLVMGGGYTF	TGTGCCAGCAGCTTGGTCATGGGTGGTGGCTACACCTTC
TRBV4-1	once	TRBD2	TRBJ2-7	CASSLSGLAGGYEQYF	TGCGCCAGCAGCCTCTCCGGACTAGCGGGGGGGTACGAGCAGTACTTC
TRBV4-1	NA	TRBD1	TRBJ2-7	CASSQEPTGELNEQYF	TGCGCCAGCAGCCAAGAACCCACAGGGGAGCTCAACGAGCAGTACTTC
TRBV15	once	NA	TRBJ2-3	CATRTVRASTDTQYF	TGTGCCACCAGGACGGTTCGGGCTAGCACAGATACGCAGTATTTT
TRBV5-5	NA	NA	TRBJ1-4	CASSSLPFEKLFF	TGTGCCAGCAGCTCCCTGCCGTTCGAAAAACTGTTTTTT
TRBV24-1	once	NA	TRBJ1-5	CATSEPDGAGQPQHF	TGTGCCACCAGTGAGCCCGACGGCGCGGGTCAGCCCCAGCATTTT
TRBV10-3	NA	NA	TRBJ1-4	CAISEGGKLFF	TGTGCCATCAGTGAAGGGGGAAAACTGTTTTTT
TRBV18	NA	TRBD1	TRBJ1-2	CASSPPGQGDGYGYTF	TGTGCCAGCTCACCACCGGGACAGGGCGACGGATATGGCTACACCTTC
TRBV6-1	NA	TRBD1	TRBJ1-2	CASSDAGTVIEYTF	TGTGCCAGCAGTGATGCAGGGACAGTCATCGAGTACACCTTC
TRBV7-9	NA	NA	TRBJ1-3	CASSLTLQGSGNTIYF	TGTGCCAGCAGCTTGACTCTTCAAGGCTCTGGAAACACCATATATTTT
TRBV19	NA	TRBD1	TRBJ2-6	CASRPPGGFSGANVLTF	TGTGCCAGTAGGCCGCCAGGGGGATTTTCTGGGGCCAACGTCCTGACTTTC
TRBV19	NA	TRBD2	TRBJ2-1	CASSISSGGLSEQFF	TGTGCCAGTAGTATATCTTCGGGGGGGCTAAGTGAGCAGTTCTTC
TRBV6-2/TRBV6-3	once	TRBD1	TRBJ1-2	CASSYSPQTGDYGYTF	TGTGCCAGCAGTTACTCACCCCAGACAGGGGACTATGGCTACACCTTC
TRBV19	NA	TRBD2	TRBJ2-5	CASLRFSGSPITQYF	TGTGCCAGTTTAAGGTTTAGCGGGAGCCCAATTACCCAGTACTTC
TRBV6-6	once	TRBD1	TRBJ2-7	CASSYPGQGYYEQYF	TGTGCCAGCAGTTACCCGGGACAGGGATACTACGAGCAGTACTTC
TRBV4-3	NA	TRBD2	TRBJ2-7	CASSQDPLAGGFEQYF	TGCGCCAGCAGCCAAGACCCCCTAGCGGGGGGTTTCGAGCAGTACTTC
TRBV7-9	NA	NA	TRBJ1-1	CASSLSAGTGTEAFF	TGTGCCAGCAGCTTATCGGCAGGGACGGGCACTGAAGCTTTCTTT
TRBV7-9	few	NA	TRBJ2-5	CASSEQRGQETQYF	TGTGCCAGCAGCGAACAGAGGGGACAAGAGACCCAGTACTTC
TRBV5-6	NA	NA	TRBJ1-2	CASSLGSQGYYGYTF	TGTGCCAGCAGCTTGGGTTCGCAGGGATACTATGGCTACACCTTC
TRBV4-3	NA	TRBD1	TRBJ1-6	CASSQDGTGNNSPLHF	TGCGCCAGCAGCCAAGATGGGACAGGGAATAATTCACCCCTCCACTTT
TRBV6-1	once	NA	TRBJ2-1	CASSESVPGRLVGFHNEQFF	TGTGCCAGCAGTGAAAGCGTCCCGGGACGACTAGTTGGGTTTCACAATGAGCAGTTCTTC
TRBV19	NA	NA	TRBJ2-3	CASSIGSDTDTQYF	TGTGCCAGTAGTATTGGGTCAGACACAGATACGCAGTATTTT
TRBV28	NA	NA	TRBJ1-1	CASRKTAMNTEAFF	TGTGCCAGCAGAAAGACAGCGATGAACACTGAAGCTTTCTTT
TRBV18	NA	TRBD1	TRBJ1-6	CASSPGQANSPLHF	TGTGCCAGCTCACCGGGACAGGCCAATTCACCCCTCCACTTT
TRBV11-2	NA	TRBD2	TRBJ2-5	CASSLEGVSGRWETQYF	TGTGCCAGCAGCTTAGAAGGTGTAAGCGGGAGATGGGAGACCCAGTACTTC
TRBV6-2/TRBV6-3	NA	NA	TRBJ2-1	CASSGEVGSYNEQFF	TGTGCCAGCAGTGGGGAAGTGGGCTCCTACAATGAGCAGTTCTTC
TRBV2	NA	NA	TRBJ1-4	CASRRGASNEKLFF	TGTGCCAGCAGGCGGGGGGCGTCTAATGAAAAACTGTTTTTT